These 8 T cell receptor beta chains were sequenced from one sample in a study of blood T cells in healthy people across ages. A J-beta primer mix and a sample-barcoded 5' primer were used in a second PCR of roughly 6 to 11 cycles. TCRdb reanalysed the 5' RACE reads using MiXCR and keeps one entry per CDR3 protein. The sample holds roughly 720,000 distinct CDR3 sequences; roughly 50% are singletons and the top ten take approximately 40%. The sequenced material came from blood. The receptor set was obtained from a man aged 80 or over in good health.

The CDR3 region is CASSLWGAGDNEQYF. In nucleotides, the CDR3 is TGTGCCAGCAGCCTTTGGGGGGCGGGAGACAATGAGCAGTACTTC. The chain links TRBV3-1 to TRBJ2-7, with D perhaps matching TRBD2 (7 bases). Germline CDR1 LGHDT, CDR2 YNNKEL (reference sequence). This CDR3 contains 15 residues. The V end was cut by 4 bases, the J end by 7 bases, with 20 bases between.

This clonotype was counted a few times. A read error may explain this, as a much larger clone is one base away. The chain joins TRBV12-3 or TRBV12-4 to TRBJ1-2; no reliable D call. V was clipped by 6 bases and J by 2 bases, with 10 bases between them. The CDR3 is made up of 13 amino acids. The DNA of the CDR3 is TGTGCCAGCAGCCCTGCGGTAAACTATGGCTACACCTTC. This sequence encodes CASSPAVNYGYTF.

The chain recombines TRBV12-3 or TRBV12-4 with TRBJ2-6; D unclear. Trimming cost V 4 bases and J 0 bases, with 16 bases left between them. This CDR3 is 18 amino acids long. CDR3 DNA: TGTGCCAGCAGTTCGCTCGGGCGTACCCTCTCTGGGGCCAACGTCCTGACTTTC. Protein: CASSSLGRTLSGANVLTF.

CDR3 nucleotide sequence: TGCAGTGCTAGAGGCCAGCCGAGCGTCCAAGAGACCCAGTACTTC. It codes for CSARGQPSVQETQYF. This sequence joins TRBV20-1 and TRBJ2-5; no definite D call. Deletions cut 1 base from V and 1 base from J, with 13 bases between. Germline V gives CDR1 DFQATT, CDR2 SNEGSKA (reference sequence). This CDR3 has 15 amino acids.

This clonotype was recorded a few times. The J gene is TRBJ2-6, the V gene TRBV6-2 or TRBV6-3; no clear D gene. Germline CDR1 reads MNHEY; CDR2 reads SVGEGT. V was trimmed by 4 bases and J by 0 bases, leaving 16 bases between them. The CDR3 has 18 amino acids. CDR3 protein: CASSWVWALSSGANVLTF. CDR3 bases: TGTGCCAGCAGTTGGGTTTGGGCTTTAAGCTCTGGGGCCAACGTCCTGACTTTC.

Comments on this clonotype: Relative to the germline gene, one junction end is altered; a read error may explain this. The chain combines TRBV20-1 with TRBJ2-7, with 8 bases fitting TRBD2. This CDR3 region has 13 residues. Germline V gene data show CDR1 as DFQATT and CDR2 as SNEGSKA (reference sequence). Here the CDR3 reads CGAERAGAYEQYF. DNA of the CDR3: TGCGGTGCCGAGAGAGCGGGAGCCTACGAGCAGTACTTC.

This rearrangement joins TRBV20-1 to TRBJ2-7; 7 positions agree with TRBD2. The CDR3 length is 14 residues. Germline V gene sequence: CDR1 DFQATT, CDR2 SNEGSKA (reference sequence). V lost 5 bases to trimming and J lost 5 bases; unmatched junction nucleotides: 12. CDR3 sequence reads: CSALGLGPLNEQYF. For the CDR3, the DNA is TGCAGTGCTCTAGGACTAGGGCCCTTAAACGAGCAGTACTTC.

This clonotype came up a few times. This chain joins TRBV24-1 and TRBJ2-6; 8 bases agree with TRBD1. The CDR3 is 16 residues long. Per the germline V gene, CDR1 is KGHDR and CDR2 is SFDVKD. V shed 4 bases, J shed 2 bases, and the junction held 3 bases outside the gene matches. The CDR3 nucleotides read TGTGCCACCAGTGACCCGACAGGGGCTGGGGCCAACGTCCTGACTTTC. Translated, it gives CATSDPTGAGANVLTF.